The 30 T cell receptor beta chains presented below share a single source sample, sequenced in a study of cytomegalovirus exposure and HLA in healthy donors. The primer mix had 60 Vbeta and 13 Jbeta primers. Produced via immunoSEQ multiplex PCR; TCRdb's table is partial and in-frame only. The sample lists about 120,000 clones; over 70% were seen once. Sequencing used PBMCs. These receptors all come from a woman aged 50 to 65 in good health and CMV-seronegative.

The V gene is TRBV30, the J gene TRBJ2-3, with 7 bases matching TRBD2. There are 15 residues in the CDR3. The junction had 10 bases not matched to a gene; V was cut back by 2 bases and J by 5 bases. Germline CDR1 GTSNPN, CDR2 SVGIG (reference sequence). The CDR3 coding sequence is TGTGCCTGGAGTCCTCCGGGACTACCCGGAGATACGCAGTATTTT. Translating it yields CAWSPPGLPGDTQYF.

The chain uses TRBV6-5 and TRBJ2-7, with unresolved D. The germline V gene has CDR1 MNHEY and CDR2 SVGAGI. This CDR3 is 11 amino acids long. Deletions cut 2 bases from V and 11 bases from J, with 10 bases between. CDR3 bases: TGTGCCAGCAGTTACCAGGCCTTGGAGTACTTC. Translated, it gives CASSYQALEYF.

V usage is TRBV6-4 and J usage is TRBJ2-1, with 10 bases fitting TRBD1. The germline V gene has CDR1 MRHNA and CDR2 SNTAGT. This CDR3 region has 14 residues. J gave up 7 bases and V 0 bases, and 0 bases lay outside the gene matches. CDR3 DNA: TGTGCCAGCAGTGACTCGGGACAGGGGAATGAGCAGTTCTTC. This sequence encodes CASSDSGQGNEQFF.

Only one count was recorded for this clone. The gene calls are TRBV7-9 and TRBJ1-1; maybe TRBD1 (5 bases). Per the germline V gene, CDR1 is SEHNR and CDR2 is FQNEAQ (reference sequence). The CDR3 length is 10 residues. Trimming cost V 5 bases and J 8 bases, with 6 bases left between them. The CDR3 sequence: CASSRQEAFF. CDR3 sequence (DNA): TGTGCCAGCAGCCGACAGGAAGCTTTCTTT.

The V gene is TRBV30, the J gene TRBJ1-2, with D tentatively TRBD1 (6 bases). Trimming removed 5 bases at V and 8 bases at J, with 18 bases between. The CDR3 is 13 residues long. Looked up from germline, CDR1 is GTSNPN and CDR2 is SVGIG (reference sequence). The CDR3 protein is CAWALTGSGGYTF. As DNA, the CDR3 is TGTGCCTGGGCGTTAACAGGGTCGGGCGGCTACACCTTC.

This clone has only one observation. This chain connects TRBV7-2 to TRBJ1-2, with 7 positions matching TRBD1. CDR1 is SGHTA and CDR2 is FQGNSA in the germline V gene. The trim removed 4 bases at V and 4 bases at J, leaving 6 bases unmatched. This CDR3 has 14 residues. The CDR3 DNA reads TGTGCCAGCAGCTCATCCCGGGACAGCTATGGCTACACCTTC. Translating gives CASSSSRDSYGYTF.

The chain employs TRBV28 and TRBJ1-2; 10 positions match TRBD1. Germline loops: CDR1 MDHEN, CDR2 SYDVKM. After removal of 1 base from V and 8 bases from J, the junction contained 7 bases not matched to a gene. The CDR3 runs 15 residues. The CDR3 sequence: CASSLSGQGVNGYTF. CDR3 DNA: TGTGCCAGCAGTTTATCCGGACAGGGGGTTAACGGCTACACCTTC.

V gene TRBV21-1 combines with J gene TRBJ2-1; the table's D call of TRBD1 was not tested on the DNA. TRBV21-1 is a pseudogene locus. The CDR3 extends over 16 amino acids. CDR3 DNA: TGTGCCAGCAGCAAAAAATGGGACGAGGGGGCAAGGGAGCAGTTCTTC. Translation gives CASSKKWDEGAREQFF.

This CDR3 reads CASSPDRLEAFF. As DNA, the CDR3 is TGCGCCAGCAGCCCGGACAGGCTGGAAGCTTTCTTT. V usage is TRBV5-1 and J usage is TRBJ1-1, with TRBD1 identical over 7 bases. V lost 4 bases, J lost 8 bases, and 5 bases stayed unmatched. The CDR3 length is 12 residues. Germline V gene data show CDR1 as SGHRS and CDR2 as YFSETQ.

The V call is TRBV28, the J call TRBJ2-7; 8 bases line up with TRBD1. With V trimmed by 3 bases and J by 3 bases, 4 bases remained unmatched. The CDR3 consists of 14 residues. Per germline, CDR1 MDHEN and CDR2 SYDVKM. The CDR3 spells CASSFGDRIYEQYF. For the CDR3, the DNA is TGTGCCAGCAGTTTTGGGGACAGGATCTACGAGCAGTACTTC. Drawing the rest from reference TRBV28 and TRBJ2-7, the complete variable domain is DVKVTQSSRYLVKRTGEKVFLECVQDMDHENMFWYRQDPGLGLRLIYFSYDVKMKEKGDIPEGYSVSREKKERFSLILESASTNQTSMYLCASSFGDRIYEQYFGPGTRLTVT.

The rearrangement uses TRBV5-1 and TRBJ1-2; no reliable D call. V lost 1 base to trimming and J lost 5 bases, with 9 bases between them. Germline CDR1 and CDR2: SGHRS and YFSETQ. This CDR3 contains 13 residues. The CDR3 loop reads CASSLTVSYGYTF. The CDR3 DNA follows: TGCGCCAGCAGCTTGACAGTCTCTTATGGCTACACCTTC.

This clone has only a few counts. This rearrangement joins TRBV5-4 to TRBJ2-7, with D maybe TRBD2 (5 bases). The CDR3 is 15 amino acids. The V gene lost 3 bases and the J gene lost 3 bases, with 16 bases spanning the gap. Per the germline V gene, CDR1 is SGHNT and CDR2 is YYREEE (reference sequence). CDR3 sequence: CASSSTGRAGYEQYF. Here the CDR3 DNA reads TGTGCCAGCAGCTCTACTGGAAGGGCGGGCTACGAGCAGTACTTC.

V and J are TRBV7-2 and TRBJ2-3; TRBD2 aligns across 8 bases. This CDR3 region has 16 residues. Germline loops: CDR1 SGHTA, CDR2 FQGNSA. With 2 bases clipped from V and 7 bases from J, the junction kept 11 bases outside the gene matches. CDR3 nucleotide sequence: TGTGCCAGCAGCTTAAGTTCCGGGACTAGGGGACATACGCAGTATTTT. This encodes CASSLSSGTRGHTQYF.

This clone appeared a few times. This chain joins TRBV15 and TRBJ2-1; 12 nucleotides match TRBD2. Germline CDR1 and CDR2: LNHNV and YYDKDF (reference sequence). This CDR3 contains 15 residues. V dropped 5 bases and J dropped 6; count of bases not matched to a gene: 5. The CDR3, as DNA: TGTGCCACCAGCCTGACTAGCGGGAGTTCCAATGAGCAGTTCTTC. This encodes CATSLTSGSSNEQFF.

The chain recombines TRBV27 with TRBJ1-5; 10 bases match TRBD1. The CDR3 is 15 residues long. Unmatched junction bases numbered 2, after V lost 4 bases and J lost 2 bases. CDR1 and CDR2 from the germline V gene are MNHEY and SMNVEV (reference sequence). The CDR3: CASSSGQGGNQPQHF. In DNA, the CDR3 is TGTGCCAGCAGTTCAGGACAGGGGGGCAATCAGCCCCAGCATTTT.

The chain is built from TRBV9 and TRBJ2-7, with D possibly matching TRBD1 (6 bases). The germline V gene has CDR1 SGDLS and CDR2 YYNGEE. The V and J ends lost 0 bases and 0 bases respectively, with 10 bases between them. This CDR3 has 15 amino acids. Here the CDR3 DNA reads TGTGCCAGCAGCGTAGACGGGACAAGCTCCTACGAGCAGTACTTC. Amino acids: CASSVDGTSSYEQYF.

V and J are TRBV5-6 and TRBJ1-5; possibly TRBD1 for D (5 bases). Trimming left V 0 bases short and J 7 bases short, with 17 bases between. From germline, CDR1 is SGHDT and CDR2 YYEEEE. This CDR3 has 16 amino acids. CDR3 sequence reads: CASSLAWQGIGQPQHF. The CDR3 bases are TGTGCCAGCAGCTTGGCCTGGCAGGGAATTGGGCAGCCCCAGCATTTT.

This chain joins TRBV13 and TRBJ2-1; D remains unclear. There are 12 residues in the CDR3. The germline CDR1 and CDR2 sequences are PRHDT and FYEKMQ (reference sequence). V shed 2 bases and J shed 4 bases, with 3 bases lying between them. CDR3 DNA sequence: TGTGCCAGCAGCTTACTTTACAATGAGCAGTTCTTC. Its translation: CASSLLYNEQFF.

This chain uses TRBV7-2 with TRBJ2-3; a weak D match, TRBD2 (5 bases). The CDR3 spans 14 residues. The germline CDR1 and CDR2 sequences are SGHTA and FQGNSA. V lost 5 bases, J lost 2 bases, and 11 bases lay in between. The CDR3 sequence is CASSPTTSTDTQYF. The CDR3 bases are TGTGCCAGCAGCCCGACTACGTCCACAGATACGCAGTATTTT.

The chain is built from TRBV28 and TRBJ1-3, with 12 bases identical to TRBD1. In germline, CDR1 is MDHEN, CDR2 SYDVKM. V was clipped by 8 bases and J by 4 bases; unmatched bases: 9. This CDR3 is built from 16 residues. The CDR3 nucleotides read TGTGCCAGCTTGGGACAGGGGGCGCCGAGGGGAAACACCATATATTTT. This sequence encodes CASLGQGAPRGNTIYF.

This clone was recorded a few times. V is TRBV18 and J is TRBJ2-7; D might be TRBD1 (6 bases). The CDR3 is 13 residues long. Germline lookup yields CDR1 KGHSH and CDR2 LQKENI. V dropped 6 bases and J dropped 3 bases, with 12 bases sitting between them. The CDR3 nucleotides read TGTGCCAGCTCTCCTCAGGGGATCTACGAGCAGTACTTC. Its protein is CASSPQGIYEQYF.

The chain carries TRBV28 and TRBJ2-7; the match to TRBD1 covers 9 bases. From germline, CDR1 is MDHEN and CDR2 SYDVKM. V shed 7 bases, J shed 4 bases, and the junction held 17 bases outside the gene matches. This CDR3 comprises 17 residues. The CDR3 nucleotides read TGTGCCAGCACCTACCGACAGGGGGGTAGTTTTGGATACGAGCAGTACTTC. It yields the protein CASTYRQGGSFGYEQYF. Complete variable domain (other parts from reference TRBV28 and TRBJ2-7): DVKVTQSSRYLVKRTGEKVFLECVQDMDHENMFWYRQDPGLGLRLIYFSYDVKMKEKGDIPEGYSVSREKKERFSLILESASTNQTSMYLCASTYRQGGSFGYEQYFGPGTRLTVT.

V usage is TRBV15 and J usage is TRBJ2-5; 7 bases agree with TRBD1. The J call may be wrong; the DNA end is better matched by TRBJ2-7. CDR1 and CDR2 (germline): LNHNV, YYDKDF (reference sequence). The CDR3 is made up of 15 amino acids. The DNA of the CDR3 is TGTGCCACCAGCAGTACCTTACAGGGGCCATACGAGCAGTACTTC. Protein sequence: CATSSTLQGPYEQYF.

The V and J genes are TRBV30 and TRBJ2-5; D gene uncertain. In germline, CDR1 is GTSNPN, CDR2 SVGIG (reference sequence). The CDR3 totals 14 residues. Trimming left V 1 base short and J 2 bases short, with 11 bases between. The CDR3 loop is CAWSDARFQETQYF. CDR3 coding DNA: TGTGCCTGGAGTGATGCTAGATTTCAAGAGACCCAGTACTTC.

A single count supports this clone. This chain joins TRBV7-3 and TRBJ1-2; D call uncertain. The V gene lost 4 bases and the J gene lost 8 bases, with 20 bases spanning the gap. From germline, CDR1 is SGHTA and CDR2 FQGTGA. CDR3 length: 15 residues. The CDR3 bases are TGTGCCAGCAGCTCGGACGGCGGACTGGCCTTCGGCTACACCTTC. It codes for CASSSDGGLAFGYTF. Full variable domain (rest looked up from reference TRBV7-3 and TRBJ1-2): GAGVSQTPSNKVTEKGKYVELRCDPISGHTALYWYRQSLGQGPEFLIYFQGTGAADDSGLPNDRFFAVRPEGSVSTLKIQRTERGDSAVYLCASSSDGGLAFGYTFGSGTRLTVV.

This chain uses TRBV28 with TRBJ1-5; D unresolved. This CDR3 region has 13 residues. The V gene lost 5 bases and the J gene lost 7 bases, with 12 bases spanning the gap. CDR1 is MDHEN, CDR2 SYDVKM, per germline. The DNA for the CDR3 is TGTGCCAGCAGTCTAGGAAAACGGCAGCCCCAGCATTTT. Translating it yields CASSLGKRQPQHF.

The CDR3 DNA is TGTGCCAGCAGGATAGCGGGAGTTGAGGAGACCCAGTACTTC. This translates into CASRIAGVEETQYF. The rearrangement joins TRBV7-9 to TRBJ2-5; 9 nucleotides agree with TRBD2. Germline CDR1 and CDR2: SEHNR and FQNEAQ (reference sequence). The J segment lost 5 bases and the V segment lost 6 bases, leaving 7 bases of the junction unmatched. The CDR3 sequence is 14 residues long.

In DNA, the CDR3 is TGTGCCAGCAGATTTAACGGAGGGAACTCCTACAATGAGCAGTTCTTC. As protein: CASRFNGGNSYNEQFF. The rearrangement links TRBV7-2 to TRBJ2-1, with TRBD2 as a possible D gene (6 bases). The CDR3 consists of 16 residues. In germline, CDR1 is SGHTA, CDR2 FQGNSA. V lost 6 bases to trimming and J lost 0 bases, with 15 bases between them.

The chain recombines TRBV18 with TRBJ2-7; 11 nucleotides match TRBD1. Germline lookup yields CDR1 KGHSH and CDR2 LQKENI. The J segment lost 6 bases and the V segment lost 6 bases, leaving 10 bases of the junction unmatched. The CDR3 runs 15 residues. CDR3 coding DNA: TGTGCCAGCTCCCCAGCGGGACAGGGGGTTTTCGAGCAGTACTTC. It is translated as CASSPAGQGVFEQYF. Full variable domain (remainder filled in from reference TRBV18 and TRBJ2-7): NAGVMQNPRHLVRRRGQEARLRCSPMKGHSHVYWYRQLPEEGLKFMVYLQKENIIDESGMPKERFSAEFPKEGPSILRIQQVVRGDSAAYFCASSPAGQGVFEQYFGPGTRLTVT.

This chain links TRBV30 with TRBJ1-5, with D perhaps TRBD1 (6 bases). This CDR3 is 14 amino acids long. V lost 5 bases, J lost 8 bases, and 19 bases lay in between. Germline lookup yields CDR1 GTSNPN and CDR2 SVGIG (reference sequence). The CDR3 protein is CAWSEQGPTEPQHF. In DNA, the CDR3 is TGTGCCTGGTCGGAGCAGGGGCCGACGGAGCCCCAGCATTTT.